Shown below are 2 T cell receptor beta chains from a single sample sequenced in a study of T cell responses to AZD1222 COVID-19 vaccine. The data were produced by immunoSEQ multiplex PCR, yet TCRdb's version contains in-frame clones alone and is incomplete. The table lists under 140,000 clones, approximately 90% of them singletons. The sequenced sample was peripheral blood, obtained on day 0 of AZD1222 vaccination. The source of these receptors is an adult in good health.

The V and J genes are TRBV12-3 or TRBV12-4 and TRBJ1-1; possible D gene TRBD1, 6 bases. V was shortened by 7 bases and J by 10 bases, with 13 bases between the two germline ends. The CDR3 length is 11 residues. The CDR3 DNA is TGTGCCAGCACCATACAGGGCCCAGCTTTCTTT. This translates into CASTIQGPAFF.

CDR3 amino acids: CSVVGAASGGNEQFF. For the CDR3, the DNA is TGCAGCGTTGTGGGGGCGGCTAGCGGTGGGAATGAGCAGTTCTTC. The rearrangement uses TRBV29-1 and TRBJ2-1, with D perhaps matching TRBD2 (7 bases). The CDR3 is made up of 15 amino acids. The V and J ends lost 4 bases and 7 bases respectively, with 20 bases between them. Germline assignment: CDR1 SQVTM and CDR2 ANQGSEA.